The clone carrying this T cell receptor beta chain was counted ten times or more. This sample was taken from a study of T-cell reconstitution after alpha-beta-depleted transplantation in children. The length of the CDR3 is 15 residues. Germline V gene sequence: CDR1 SGHVS, CDR2 FNYEAQ. The V gene lost 1 base and the J gene lost 7 bases, with 14 bases spanning the gap. As it was prepared, the TCRbeta library received unique molecular identifiers. TCRdb re-called the PCR reads with MiXCR, one entry per CDR3 protein. Of some 490,000 distinct CDR3 sequences listed, about an eighth are singletons. The chain is built from TRBV7-6 and TRBJ2-1; a weak D match, TRBD2 (6 bases). The source was PBMCs from the stem cell graft donor, collected from the stem cell graft. The TCR was taken from a human donor who donated a stem cell graft to a child with combined immunodeficiency. Here the CDR3 DNA reads TGTGCCAGCAGCTTAGTGGGCGGGGAAAGGAATGAGCAGTTCTTC. Amino acid sequence: CASSLVGGERNEQFF.